This TCR beta chain was captured in a study of blood T cell repertoires in COVID-19. Study details: Collection of acute and convalescent COVID-19 samples took place in the United States, Italy and Spain. Sample material is recorded as cDNA or gDNA derived from T cells, B-cell-depleted T cells, or PBMCs.

Germline V gene sequence: CDR1 LGHNA, CDR2 YNFKEQ. With 4 bases removed from V and 1 base from J, the gap between germline ends came to 14 bases. CDR3 length equals 16 residues. TCRdb keeps only in-frame clones here, not all; method: immunoSEQ multiplex PCR. This sample has approximately 300,000 clones, with around 89% found just once. This rearrangement joins TRBV4-2 to TRBJ2-4; D is ambiguous. The origin of this receptor is a man aged 18-30 years who had recovered from COVID-19. Material for sequencing was peripheral blood. CDR3 loop: CASSLYQTEAKNIQYF. CDR3 coding DNA: TGTGCCAGCAGCCTATATCAGACGGAGGCCAAAAACATTCAGTACTTC.